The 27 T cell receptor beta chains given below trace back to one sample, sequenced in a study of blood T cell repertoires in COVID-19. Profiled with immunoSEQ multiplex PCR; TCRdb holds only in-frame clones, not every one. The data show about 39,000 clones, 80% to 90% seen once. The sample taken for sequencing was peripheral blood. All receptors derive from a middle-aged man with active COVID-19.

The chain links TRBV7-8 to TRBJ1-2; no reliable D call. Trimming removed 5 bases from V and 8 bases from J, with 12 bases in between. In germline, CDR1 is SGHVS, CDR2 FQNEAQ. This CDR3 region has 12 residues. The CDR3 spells CASSRDVQGYTF. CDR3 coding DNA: TGTGCCAGCAGCAGAGACGTCCAGGGCTACACCTTC.

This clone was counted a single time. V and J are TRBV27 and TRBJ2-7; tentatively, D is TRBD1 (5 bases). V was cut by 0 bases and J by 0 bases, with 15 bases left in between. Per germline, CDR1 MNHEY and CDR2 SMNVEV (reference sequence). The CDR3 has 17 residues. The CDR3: CASSLSYGREYSYEQYF. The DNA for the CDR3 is TGTGCCAGCAGTTTATCCTATGGCAGGGAATACTCCTACGAGCAGTACTTC.

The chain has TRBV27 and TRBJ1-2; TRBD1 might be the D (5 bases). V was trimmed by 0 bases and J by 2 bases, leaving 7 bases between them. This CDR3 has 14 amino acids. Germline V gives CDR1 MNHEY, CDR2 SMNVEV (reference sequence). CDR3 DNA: TGTGCCAGCAGTTTATCGCGGGGGAACTATGGCTACACCTTC. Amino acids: CASSLSRGNYGYTF.

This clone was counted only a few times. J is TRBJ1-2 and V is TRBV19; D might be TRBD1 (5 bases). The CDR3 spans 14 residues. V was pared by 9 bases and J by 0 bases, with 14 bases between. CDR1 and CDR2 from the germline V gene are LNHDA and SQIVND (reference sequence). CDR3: CASFRDYTNYGYTF. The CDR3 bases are TGTGCCAGCTTCAGGGATTATACTAACTATGGCTACACCTTC. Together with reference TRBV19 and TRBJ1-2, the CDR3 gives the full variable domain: DGGITQSPKYLFRKEGQNVTLSCEQNLNHDAMYWYRQDPGQGLRLIYYSQIVNDFQKGDIAEGYSVSREKKESFPLTVTSAQKNPTAFYLCASFRDYTNYGYTFGSGTRLTVV.

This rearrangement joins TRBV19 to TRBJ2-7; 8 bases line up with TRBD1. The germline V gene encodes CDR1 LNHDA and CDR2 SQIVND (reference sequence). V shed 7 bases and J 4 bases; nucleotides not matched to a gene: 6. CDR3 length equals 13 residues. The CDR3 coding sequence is TGTGCCAGTACCAGGGGGCGCGGGTACGAGCAGTACTTC. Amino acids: CASTRGRGYEQYF. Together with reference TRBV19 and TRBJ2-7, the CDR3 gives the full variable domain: DGGITQSPKYLFRKEGQNVTLSCEQNLNHDAMYWYRQDPGQGLRLIYYSQIVNDFQKGDIAEGYSVSREKKESFPLTVTSAQKNPTAFYLCASTRGRGYEQYFGPGTRLTVT.

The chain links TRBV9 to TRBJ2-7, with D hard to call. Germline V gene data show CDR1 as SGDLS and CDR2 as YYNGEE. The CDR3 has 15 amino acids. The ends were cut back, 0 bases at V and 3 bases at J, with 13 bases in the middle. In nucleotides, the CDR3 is TGTGCCAGCAGCGTAGGCCTGACTTTGGACTACGAGCAGTACTTC. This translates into CASSVGLTLDYEQYF. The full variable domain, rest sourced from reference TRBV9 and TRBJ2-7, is DSGVTQTPKHLITATGQRVTLRCSPRSGDLSVYWYQQSLDQGLQFLIQYYNGEERAKGNILERFSAQQFPDLHSELNLSSLELGDSALYFCASSVGLTLDYEQYFGPGTRLTVT.

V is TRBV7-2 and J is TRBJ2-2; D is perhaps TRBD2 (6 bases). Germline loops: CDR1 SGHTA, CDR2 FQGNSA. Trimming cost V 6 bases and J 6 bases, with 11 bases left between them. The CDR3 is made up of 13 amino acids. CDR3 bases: TGTGCCAGCAGGTCGGGGGATCCCGGGGAGCTGTTTTTT. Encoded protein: CASRSGDPGELFF.

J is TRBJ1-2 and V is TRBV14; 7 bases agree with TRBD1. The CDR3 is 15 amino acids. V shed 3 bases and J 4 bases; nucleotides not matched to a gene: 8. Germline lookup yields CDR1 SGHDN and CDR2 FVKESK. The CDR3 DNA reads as TGTGCCAGCAGCCAGATACTCGGGACAGCCTATGGCTACACCTTC. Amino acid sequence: CASSQILGTAYGYTF.

The CDR3 reads CASSQDREAGEQFF. The DNA of the CDR3 is TGTGCCAGCAGCCAAGATCGCGAGGCGGGTGAGCAGTTCTTC. The rearrangement links TRBV4-2 to TRBJ2-1; D may be TRBD2 (5 bases). V shed 0 bases and J shed 9 bases, with 12 bases lying between them. Looked up from germline, CDR1 is LGHNA and CDR2 is YNFKEQ. The CDR3 length is 14 residues.

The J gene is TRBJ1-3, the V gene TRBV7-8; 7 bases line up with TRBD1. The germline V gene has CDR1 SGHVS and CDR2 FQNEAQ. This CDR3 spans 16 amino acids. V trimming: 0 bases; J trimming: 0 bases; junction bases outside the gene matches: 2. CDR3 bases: TGTGCCAGCAGCTTAGCCCGGACAGGCTCTGGAAACACCATATATTTT. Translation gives CASSLARTGSGNTIYF.

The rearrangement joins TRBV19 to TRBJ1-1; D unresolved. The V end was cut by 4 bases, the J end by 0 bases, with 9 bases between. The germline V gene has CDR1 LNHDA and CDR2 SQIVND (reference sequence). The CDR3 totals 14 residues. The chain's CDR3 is CASSSPGLNTEAFF. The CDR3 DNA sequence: TGTGCCAGTAGTAGCCCAGGATTGAACACTGAAGCTTTCTTT.

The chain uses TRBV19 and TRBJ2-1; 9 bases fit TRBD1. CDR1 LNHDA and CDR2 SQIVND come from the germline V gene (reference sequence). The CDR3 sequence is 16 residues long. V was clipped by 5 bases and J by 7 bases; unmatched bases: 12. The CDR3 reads CASSPTGTGTTNEQFF. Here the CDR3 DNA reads TGTGCCAGTAGTCCGACCGGGACAGGGACTACGAATGAGCAGTTCTTC. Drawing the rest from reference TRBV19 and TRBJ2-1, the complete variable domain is DGGITQSPKYLFRKEGQNVTLSCEQNLNHDAMYWYRQDPGQGLRLIYYSQIVNDFQKGDIAEGYSVSREKKESFPLTVTSAQKNPTAFYLCASSPTGTGTTNEQFFGPGTRLTVL.

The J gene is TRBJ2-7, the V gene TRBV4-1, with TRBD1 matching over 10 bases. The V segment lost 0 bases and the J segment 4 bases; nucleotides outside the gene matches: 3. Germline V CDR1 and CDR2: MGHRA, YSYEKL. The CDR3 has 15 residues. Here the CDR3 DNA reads TGCGCCAGCAGCCAAGATTGGGACAGGGGTTACGAGCAGTACTTC. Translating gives CASSQDWDRGYEQYF.

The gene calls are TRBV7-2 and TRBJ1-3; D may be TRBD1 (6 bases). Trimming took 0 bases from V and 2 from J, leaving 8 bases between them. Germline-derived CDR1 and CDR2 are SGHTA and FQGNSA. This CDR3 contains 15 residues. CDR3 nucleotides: TGTGCCAGCAGCTTAGCCCCAGGGGCTGGAAACACCATATATTTT. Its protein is CASSLAPGAGNTIYF.

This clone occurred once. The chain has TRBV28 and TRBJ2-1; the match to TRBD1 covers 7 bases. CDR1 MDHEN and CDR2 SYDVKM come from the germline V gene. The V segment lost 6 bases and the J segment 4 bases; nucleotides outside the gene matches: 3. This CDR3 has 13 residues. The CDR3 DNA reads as TGTGCCAGCAGGGGACAGCATTACAATGAGCAGTTCTTC. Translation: CASRGQHYNEQFF.

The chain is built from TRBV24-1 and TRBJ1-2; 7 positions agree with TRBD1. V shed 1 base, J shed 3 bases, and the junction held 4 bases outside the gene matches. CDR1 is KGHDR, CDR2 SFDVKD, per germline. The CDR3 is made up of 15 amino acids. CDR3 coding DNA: TGTGCCACCAGTGATTTAGAAGGGGGCGACTATGGCTACACCTTC. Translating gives CATSDLEGGDYGYTF.

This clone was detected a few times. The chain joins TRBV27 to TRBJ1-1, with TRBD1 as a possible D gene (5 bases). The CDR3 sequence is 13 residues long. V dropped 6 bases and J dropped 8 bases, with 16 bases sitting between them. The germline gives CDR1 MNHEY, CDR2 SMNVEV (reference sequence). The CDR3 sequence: CASRETWGREAFF. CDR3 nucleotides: TGTGCCAGCAGAGAAACTTGGGGGAGGGAAGCTTTCTTT.

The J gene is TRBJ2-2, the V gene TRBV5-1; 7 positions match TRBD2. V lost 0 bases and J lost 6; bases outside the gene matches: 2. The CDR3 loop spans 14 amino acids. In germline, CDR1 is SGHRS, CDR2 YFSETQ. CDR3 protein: CASSLVREAGELFF. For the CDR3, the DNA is TGCGCCAGCAGCTTGGTCCGGGAGGCCGGGGAGCTGTTTTTT.

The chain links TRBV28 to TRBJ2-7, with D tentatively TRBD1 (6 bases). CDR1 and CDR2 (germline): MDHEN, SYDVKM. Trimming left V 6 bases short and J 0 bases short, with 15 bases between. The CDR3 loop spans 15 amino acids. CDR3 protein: CASSRAGESSYEQYF. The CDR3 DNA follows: TGTGCCAGCAGCCGGGCAGGGGAAAGCTCCTACGAGCAGTACTTC.

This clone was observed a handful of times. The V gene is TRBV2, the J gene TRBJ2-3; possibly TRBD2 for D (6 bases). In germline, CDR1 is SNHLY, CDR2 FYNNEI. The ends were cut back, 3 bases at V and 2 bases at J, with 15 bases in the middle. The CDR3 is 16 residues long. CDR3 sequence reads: CASSDIWGTDTDTQYF. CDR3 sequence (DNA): TGTGCCAGCAGTGATATTTGGGGGACTGACACAGATACGCAGTATTTT.

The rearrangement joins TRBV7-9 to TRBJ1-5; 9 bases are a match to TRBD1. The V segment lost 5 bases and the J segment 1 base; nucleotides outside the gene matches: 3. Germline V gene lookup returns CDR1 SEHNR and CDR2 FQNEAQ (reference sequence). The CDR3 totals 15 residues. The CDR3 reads CASSRGTGSNQPQHF. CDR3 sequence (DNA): TGTGCCAGCAGCAGAGGGACAGGGAGCAATCAGCCCCAGCATTTT. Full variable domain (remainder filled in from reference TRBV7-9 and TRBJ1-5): DTGVSQNPRHKITKRGQNVTFRCDPISEHNRLYWYRQTLGQGPEFLTYFQNEAQLEKSRLLSDRFSAERPKGSFSTLEIQRTEQGDSAMYLCASSRGTGSNQPQHFGDGTRLSIL.

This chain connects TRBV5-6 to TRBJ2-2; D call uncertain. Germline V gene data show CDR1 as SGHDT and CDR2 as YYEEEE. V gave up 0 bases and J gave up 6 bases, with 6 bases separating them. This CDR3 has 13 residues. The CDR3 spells CASSLVTAGELFF. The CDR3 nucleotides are TGTGCCAGCAGCTTGGTAACAGCCGGGGAGCTGTTTTTT.

CDR3 DNA sequence: TGTGCCACCCAGGTGGGGGGAGGGGAGACCCAGTACTTC. This sequence encodes CATQVGGGETQYF. The chain links TRBV24-1 to TRBJ2-5, with 7 bases matching TRBD2. With 9 bases clipped from V and 5 bases from J, the junction kept 8 bases outside the gene matches. Looked up from germline, CDR1 is KGHDR and CDR2 is SFDVKD. This CDR3 has 13 amino acids.

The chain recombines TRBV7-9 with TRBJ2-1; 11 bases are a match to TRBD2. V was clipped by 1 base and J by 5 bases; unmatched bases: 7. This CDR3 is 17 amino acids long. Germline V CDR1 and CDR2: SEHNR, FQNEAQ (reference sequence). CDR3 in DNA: TGTGCCAGCAGCTTAGAGATCGGGACTAGCGGAAACAATGAGCAGTTCTTC. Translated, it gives CASSLEIGTSGNNEQFF.

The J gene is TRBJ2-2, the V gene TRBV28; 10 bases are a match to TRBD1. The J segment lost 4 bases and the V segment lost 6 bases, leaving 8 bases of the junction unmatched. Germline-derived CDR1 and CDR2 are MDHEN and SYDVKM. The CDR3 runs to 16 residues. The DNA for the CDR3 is TGTGCCAGCAGCCCTCAGGGGACAGGGGCCACCGGGGAGCTGTTTTTT. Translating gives CASSPQGTGATGELFF.

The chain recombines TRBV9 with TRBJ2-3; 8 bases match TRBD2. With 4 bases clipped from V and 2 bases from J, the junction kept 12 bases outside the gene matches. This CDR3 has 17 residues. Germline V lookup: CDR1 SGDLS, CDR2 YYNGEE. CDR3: CASSPGREREITDTQYF. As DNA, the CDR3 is TGTGCCAGCAGCCCCGGGCGGGAGCGGGAGATCACAGATACGCAGTATTTT.

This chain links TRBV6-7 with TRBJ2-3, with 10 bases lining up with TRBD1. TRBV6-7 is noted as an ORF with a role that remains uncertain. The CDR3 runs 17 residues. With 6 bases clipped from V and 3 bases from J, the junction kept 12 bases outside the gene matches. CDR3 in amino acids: CASSDRGQGNTTDTQYF. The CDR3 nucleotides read TGTGCCAGCAGCGACAGGGGGCAGGGGAACACGACAGATACGCAGTATTTT.